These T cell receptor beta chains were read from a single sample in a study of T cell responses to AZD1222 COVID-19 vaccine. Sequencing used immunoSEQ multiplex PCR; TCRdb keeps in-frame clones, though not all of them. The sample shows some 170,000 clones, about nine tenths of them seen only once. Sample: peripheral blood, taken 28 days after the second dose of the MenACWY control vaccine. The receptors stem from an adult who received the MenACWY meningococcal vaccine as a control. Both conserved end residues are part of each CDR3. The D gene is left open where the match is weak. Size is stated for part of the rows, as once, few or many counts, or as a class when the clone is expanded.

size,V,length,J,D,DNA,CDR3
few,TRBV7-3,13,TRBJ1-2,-,TGTGCCAGCAGCTTAGCAGGGTGGGATGGCTACACCTTC,CASSLAGWDGYTF
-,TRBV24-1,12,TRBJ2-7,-,TGTGCCCCGTGGCGGGGTGTCTACGAGCAGTACTTC,CAPWRGVYEQYF
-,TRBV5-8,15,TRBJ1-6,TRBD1,TGTGCCAGCAGCCCGCCGGGGACAGGGTACTCACCCCTCCACTTT,CASSPPGTGYSPLHF
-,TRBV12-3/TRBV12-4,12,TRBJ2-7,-,TGTGCCAGCACCCCAGGGGTAAAAGAGCAGTACTTC,CASTPGVKEQYF
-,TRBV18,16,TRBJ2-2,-,TGTGCCAGCTCACCGCGGCGCGGCTCGAACACCGGGGAGCTGTTTTTT,CASSPRRGSNTGELFF
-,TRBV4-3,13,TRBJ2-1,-,TGCGCCAGCAGCCGCAGCCCCTACAATGAGCAGTTCTTC,CASSRSPYNEQFF
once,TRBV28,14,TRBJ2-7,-,TGTGCCAGCAGTAACCGGGACGGATCCTACGAGCAGTACTTC,CASSNRDGSYEQYF
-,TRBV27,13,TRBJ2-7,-,TGTGCCAGCAGTTCGGGCCTCTTCTCCGAGCAGTACTTC,CASSSGLFSEQYF
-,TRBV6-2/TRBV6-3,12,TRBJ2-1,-,TGTGCCAGCAGTCGACTAGGAGATGAGCAGTTCTTC,CASSRLGDEQFF
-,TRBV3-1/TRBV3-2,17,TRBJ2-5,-,TGTGCCAGCAGCCATCTAACGAGGTGGGACCACCAAGAGACCCAGTACTTC,CASSHLTRWDHQETQYF
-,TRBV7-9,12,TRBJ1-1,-,TGTGCCAGCTGTCAGGGGAACACTGAAGCTTTCTTT,CASCQGNTEAFF
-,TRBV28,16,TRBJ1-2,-,TGTGCCAGCAGTTTAGGGCAGGTTTCGCCCTTCTATGGCTACACCTTC,CASSLGQVSPFYGYTF
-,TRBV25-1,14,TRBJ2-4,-,TGTGCCAGCAGTGAAATCGGGAGTTGGGACATTCAGTACTTC,CASSEIGSWDIQYF
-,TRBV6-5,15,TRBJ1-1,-,TGTGCCAGCAGTATCCGGCAGGGGATGAACACTGAAGCTTTCTTT,CASSIRQGMNTEAFF
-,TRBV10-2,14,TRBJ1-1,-,TGCGCCAGCAGTGAGTTTGACTGGGGCACTGAAGCTTTCTTT,CASSEFDWGTEAFF
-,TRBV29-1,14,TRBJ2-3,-,TGCAGCGTTGGTCGCGGGATAGGCCCAGATACGCAGTATTTT,CSVGRGIGPDTQYF
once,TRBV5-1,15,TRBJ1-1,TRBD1,TGCGCCAGCAGCCAGACAGGGGATAGAAACACTGAAGCTTTCTTT,CASSQTGDRNTEAFF
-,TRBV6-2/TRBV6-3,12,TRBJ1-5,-,TGTGCCAGCAGCGAGATCAATCAGCCCCAGCATTTT,CASSEINQPQHF
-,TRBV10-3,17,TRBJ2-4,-,TGTGCCATCAGTGGCCTCCAGGAGGGGGTTACCAAAAACATTCAGTACTTC,CAISGLQEGVTKNIQYF
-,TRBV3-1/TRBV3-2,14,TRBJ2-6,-,TGTGCCAGCAGCCAGGGTCCTGGGGCCAACGTCCTGACTTTC,CASSQGPGANVLTF
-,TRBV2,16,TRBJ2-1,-,TGTGCCAGCAGACTCAAGGGGAGGATGGGGTACAATGAGCAGTTCTTC,CASRLKGRMGYNEQFF
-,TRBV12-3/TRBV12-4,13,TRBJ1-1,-,TGTGCCAGCATCTACGGGACTTACACTGAAGCTTTCTTT,CASIYGTYTEAFF
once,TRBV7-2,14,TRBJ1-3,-,TGTGCCAGCAGCTTAGGGGGCTCTGGAAACACCATATATTTT,CASSLGGSGNTIYF
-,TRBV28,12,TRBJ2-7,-,TGTGCCAGCAGTTTAAGACCGGGGGAGCAGTACTTC,CASSLRPGEQYF
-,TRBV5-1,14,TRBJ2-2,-,TGCGCCAGCAGCCGGGGACAGAACACCGGGGAGCTGTTTTTT,CASSRGQNTGELFF
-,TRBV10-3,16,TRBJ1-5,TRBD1,TGTGCCATCAGCCCAGACAGGGAGCAACGAGCTCAGCCCCAGCATTTT,CAISPDREQRAQPQHF
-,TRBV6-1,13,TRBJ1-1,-,TGTGCCAGCAGTGAACGGGGGATCACTGAAGCTTTCTTT,CASSERGITEAFF
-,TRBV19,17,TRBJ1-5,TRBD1,TGTGCCAGTACCCACCTCGGACAGGCATATAGCAATCAGCCCCAGCATTTT,CASTHLGQAYSNQPQHF
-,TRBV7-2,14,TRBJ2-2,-,TGTGCCAGCAGTTCCCCCGTCAACACCGGGGAGCTGTTTTTT,CASSSPVNTGELFF
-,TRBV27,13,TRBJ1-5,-,TGTGCCAGCAGTTTAGGAAACAATCAGCCCCAGCATTTT,CASSLGNNQPQHF
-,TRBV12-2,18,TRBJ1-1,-,TGTGCAAGTCGCTTAGGACAACTTGGACAGACTTTTTTGGCTGAAGCTTTCTTT,CASRLGQLGQTFLAEAFF
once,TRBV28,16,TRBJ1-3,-,TGTGCCAGCAGTTTGGGCACTAACCCGGCGGGAAACACCATATATTTT,CASSLGTNPAGNTIYF
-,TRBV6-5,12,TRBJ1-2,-,TGTGCCAGCAGTACGCCCGACTATGGCTACACCTTC,CASSTPDYGYTF
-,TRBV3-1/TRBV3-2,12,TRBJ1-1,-,TGTGCCAGCAGCCAAGGAGTACTTGAAGCTTTCTTT,CASSQGVLEAFF
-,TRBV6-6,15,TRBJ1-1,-,TGTGCCACCAGAAGGTCCAGGAGACAGGACACTGAAGCTTTCTTT,CATRRSRRQDTEAFF
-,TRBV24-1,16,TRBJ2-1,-,TGTGCCACCAGTGATTTTCCCGGGAGCTCCTACAATGAGCAGTTCTTC,CATSDFPGSSYNEQFF
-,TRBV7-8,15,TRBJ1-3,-,TGTGCCAGCGTACTTAAACGGCACTCTGGAAACACCATATATTTT,CASVLKRHSGNTIYF
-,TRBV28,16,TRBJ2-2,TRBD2,TGTGCCAGCAGCAAGTTTAAAAGCGGGGGAAACGGGGAGCTGTTTTTT,CASSKFKSGGNGELFF
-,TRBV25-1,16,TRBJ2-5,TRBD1,TGTGCCAGCAGTGACTTTCTGACAGGGATGGAGGAGACCCAGTACTTC,CASSDFLTGMEETQYF
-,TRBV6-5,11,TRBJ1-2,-,TGTGCCAGTCGTTATAGCCATGGCTACACCTTC,CASRYSHGYTF
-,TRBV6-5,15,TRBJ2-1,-,TGTGCCAGCAGTTACGGGGACCTAGTTCACAATGAGCAGTTCTTC,CASSYGDLVHNEQFF
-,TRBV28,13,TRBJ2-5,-,TGTGCCAGCAGTACTTACGCGGGAGAGACCCAGTACTTC,CASSTYAGETQYF
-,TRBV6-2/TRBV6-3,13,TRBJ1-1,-,TGTGCCAGCAGGCCTGGAGGAGGCACTGAAGCTTTCTTT,CASRPGGGTEAFF
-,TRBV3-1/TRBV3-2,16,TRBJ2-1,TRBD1,TGTGCCAGCAGCCAAGGACAGGGATTTGTGCGGGATGAGCAGTTCTTC,CASSQGQGFVRDEQFF
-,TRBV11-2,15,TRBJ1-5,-,TGTGCCAGCAGCTTAGTTTGGGATAGCAATCAGCCCCAGCATTTT,CASSLVWDSNQPQHF
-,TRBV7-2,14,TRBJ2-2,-,TGTGCCAGCAGCTCAAGGGCGTACACCGGGGAGCTGTTTTTT,CASSSRAYTGELFF
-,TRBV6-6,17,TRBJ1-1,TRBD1,TGTGCCAGCAGTCCCGACAGGGGCGGAAGGGCGAACACTGAAGCTTTCTTT,CASSPDRGGRANTEAFF
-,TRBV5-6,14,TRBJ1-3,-,TGTGCCAGCAGCTTGGGGGCGGCGGGAAACACCATATATTTT,CASSLGAAGNTIYF
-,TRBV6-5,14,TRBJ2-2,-,TGTGCCAGCACCCCCAAGGGACAACCTGAAAAGCTGTTTTTT,CASTPKGQPEKLFF
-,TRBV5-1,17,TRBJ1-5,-,TGCGCCAGCAGCTGGGGGCCGGCGGGGATGGGCAATCAGCCCCAGCATTTT,CASSWGPAGMGNQPQHF
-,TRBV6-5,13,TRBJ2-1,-,TGTGCCAGCAGTAACATGAAGTACAATGAGCAGTTCTTC,CASSNMKYNEQFF
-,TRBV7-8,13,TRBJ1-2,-,TGTGCCAGCAGCTTTATCTACAGGGATGGCTACACCTTC,CASSFIYRDGYTF
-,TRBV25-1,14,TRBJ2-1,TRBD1,TGTGCCAGGGGGCCGGGACAGGGCCACAATGAGCAGTTCTTC,CARGPGQGHNEQFF
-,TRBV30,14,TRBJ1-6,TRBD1,TGTGCCTGGAGTCCCGGACAGGGAAATTCACCCCTCCACTTT,CAWSPGQGNSPLHF